The rows below give T cell receptor beta chains drawn from one sample of a study of cytomegalovirus exposure and HLA in healthy donors. Assay: immunoSEQ multiplex PCR; the TCRdb copy retains only in-frame clones and omits some. The sample lists under 200,000 clones; 70% to 90% were seen once. The sample consisted of PBMCs. These receptors originate from a woman aged 25 to 39 in good health and CMV-seropositive. Both conserved end residues are part of each CDR3. D genes are given only for firm matches. Clone size appears in some rows only: once, few, many, or a class for an expanded clone.

abundance,j_gene,v_gene,d_gene,CDR3aa,CDR3nt
-,TRBJ1-2,TRBV27,TRBD1,CASSGWDRGSYGYTF,TGTGCCAGCAGTGGATGGGACAGGGGTAGCTATGGCTACACCTTC
-,TRBJ1-2,TRBV7-2,-,CASSFDPGGNGYTF,TGTGCCAGCAGCTTTGATCCGGGGGGGAATGGCTACACCTTC
few,TRBJ2-7,TRBV5-4,-,CASSSPGGTYEQYF,TGTGCCAGCAGCTCGCCCGGGGGAACCTACGAGCAGTACTTC
-,TRBJ2-2,TRBV6-5,TRBD1,CASNRDSLAGELFF,TGTGCCAGCAACCGGGACAGCCTCGCCGGGGAGCTGTTTTTT
-,TRBJ2-3,TRBV7-2,-,CASSSRGSTDTQYF,TGTGCCAGCAGCTCCCGGGGGAGCACAGATACGCAGTATTTT
-,TRBJ1-6,TRBV18,TRBD1,CASSPGTEDSPLHF,TGTGCCAGCTCACCGGGGACAGAAGATTCACCCCTCCACTTT
-,TRBJ2-1,TRBV1,-,CTSSQETTSGGSYNEQFF,TGCACCAGCAGCCAAGAGACAACTAGCGGGGGGTCCTACAATGAGCAGTTCTTC
-,TRBJ1-1,TRBV6-1,TRBD1,CASRSDRGRMSAFF,TGTGCCAGCAGGTCGGACAGGGGGCGTATGTCGGCTTTCTTT
-,TRBJ1-1,TRBV7-3,-,CASSRTAAEDTEAFF,TGTGCCAGCAGCCGAACCGCGGCGGAGGACACTGAAGCTTTCTTT
few,TRBJ2-1,TRBV6-6,TRBD1,CASSYWTGGSNEQFF,TGTGCCAGCAGCTACTGGACAGGGGGCTCCAATGAGCAGTTCTTC
-,TRBJ1-1,TRBV2,-,CASSKTVTTEAFF,TGTGCCAGCAGTAAGACAGTTACCACTGAAGCTTTCTTT
-,TRBJ1-1,TRBV30,-,CALQVPTEAFF,TGTGCCCTTCAGGTTCCCACTGAAGCTTTCTTT
-,TRBJ1-2,TRBV11-3,TRBD1,CASSLRGGRDRESFGYTF,TGTGCCAGCAGCTTACGGGGAGGAAGGGACAGGGAGAGCTTCGGCTACACCTTC
once,TRBJ2-4,TRBV5-6,-,CASSLLGVGGNIQYF,TGTGCCAGCAGCTTGTTGGGGGTAGGGGGAAACATTCAGTACTTC
-,TRBJ1-2,TRBV5-6,-,CASILGAGGGYGYTF,TGTGCCAGCATCCTTGGAGCCGGAGGTGGCTATGGCTACACCTTC
-,TRBJ2-1,TRBV9,TRBD2,CASSTRGTSFYNEQFF,TGTGCCAGCAGCACCAGAGGGACTAGTTTTTACAATGAGCAGTTCTTC
-,TRBJ2-2,TRBV2,-,CASSVYGTANTGELFF,TGTGCCAGCAGTGTATACGGGACTGCGAACACCGGGGAGCTGTTTTTT
-,TRBJ1-2,TRBV5-4,-,CASSFKTGNYGYTF,TGTGCCAGCAGCTTCAAGACGGGAAACTATGGCTACACCTTC
-,TRBJ1-1,TRBV6-6,TRBD1,CASSAGTGIRHAEAFF,TGTGCCAGCAGTGCCGGGACAGGTATTCGGCACGCTGAAGCTTTCTTT
-,TRBJ1-1,TRBV9,TRBD1,CASSVSGGGTEAFF,TGTGCCAGCAGCGTATCAGGGGGCGGCACTGAAGCTTTCTTT
-,TRBJ2-7,TRBV4-2,-,CASSQVGGPFYEQYF,TGTGCCAGCAGCCAAGTCGGGGGACCTTTCTACGAGCAGTACTTC